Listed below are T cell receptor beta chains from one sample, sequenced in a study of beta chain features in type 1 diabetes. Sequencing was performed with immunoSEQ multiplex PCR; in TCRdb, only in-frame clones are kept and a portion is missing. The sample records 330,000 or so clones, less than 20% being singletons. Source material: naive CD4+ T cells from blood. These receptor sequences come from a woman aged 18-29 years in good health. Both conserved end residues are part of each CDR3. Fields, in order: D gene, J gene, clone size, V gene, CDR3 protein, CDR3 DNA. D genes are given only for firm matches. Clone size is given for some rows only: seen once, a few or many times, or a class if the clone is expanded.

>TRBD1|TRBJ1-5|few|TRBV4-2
CASSHLTGGNQPQHF
TGTGCCAGCAGCCATCTCACAGGGGGTAATCAGCCCCAGCATTTT
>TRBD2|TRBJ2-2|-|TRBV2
CASRPGLAGAGELFF
TGTGCCAGCAGACCGGGACTAGCGGGAGCCGGGGAGCTGTTTTTT
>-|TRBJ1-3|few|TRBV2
CASIGGGSGNTIYF
TGTGCCAGCATCGGGGGTGGCTCTGGAAACACCATATATTTT
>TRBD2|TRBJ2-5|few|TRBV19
CASSLPSGFQETQYF
TGTGCCAGTAGTTTGCCTAGCGGATTCCAAGAGACCCAGTACTTC
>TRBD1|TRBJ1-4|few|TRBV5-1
CASSSGYRGGDEKLFF
TGCGCCAGCAGCTCAGGCTACAGGGGAGGCGATGAAAAACTGTTTTTT
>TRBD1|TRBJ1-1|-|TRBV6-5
CASSTGGGTEAFF
TGTGCCAGCAGTACAGGGGGCGGTACTGAAGCTTTCTTT
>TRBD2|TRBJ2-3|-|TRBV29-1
CSVARTSGGTDTQYF
TGCAGCGTTGCAAGGACTAGCGGGGGCACAGATACGCAGTATTTT
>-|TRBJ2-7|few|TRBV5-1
CASQGQNRDEQYF
TGCGCCAGCCAAGGACAAAATAGGGACGAGCAGTACTTC
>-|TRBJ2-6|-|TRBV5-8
CASSRENSGANVLTF
TGTGCCAGCAGCAGAGAGAACTCTGGGGCCAACGTCCTGACTTTC
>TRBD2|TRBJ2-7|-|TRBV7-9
CASLAGLAGEEQYF
TGTGCCAGCCTAGCGGGGCTAGCGGGAGAAGAGCAGTACTTC
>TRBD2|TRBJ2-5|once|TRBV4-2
CASSQDELAGAKTQYF
TGTGCCAGCAGCCAAGATGAACTAGCGGGAGCAAAGACCCAGTACTTC
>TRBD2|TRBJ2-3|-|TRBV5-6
CASSLERGTDTQYF
TGTGCCAGCAGCTTGGAGCGGGGGACAGATACGCAGTATTTT
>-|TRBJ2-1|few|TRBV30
CAWSAHRVDNEQFF
TGTGCCTGGAGTGCGCACAGGGTCGACAATGAGCAGTTCTTC
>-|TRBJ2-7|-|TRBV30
CAWSVGSLYEQYF
TGTGCCTGGAGTGTAGGGAGTCTCTACGAGCAGTACTTC
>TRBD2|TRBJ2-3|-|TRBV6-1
CASSGTSVDTQYF
TGTGCCAGCAGTGGAACTAGCGTAGATACGCAGTATTTT
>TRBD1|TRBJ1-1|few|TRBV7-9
CASSGGGGTEAFF
TGTGCCAGCTCAGGGGGTGGCGGCACTGAAGCTTTCTTT
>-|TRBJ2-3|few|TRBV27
CASSLATSTDTQYF
TGTGCCAGCAGTTTAGCGACTAGCACAGATACGCAGTATTTT
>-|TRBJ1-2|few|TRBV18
CASSPTTGTPYGYTF
TGTGCCAGCTCACCAACAACCGGGACACCGTATGGCTACACCTTC
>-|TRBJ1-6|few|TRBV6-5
CASSYSSQGFSPLHF
TGTGCCAGCAGTTACTCGAGTCAGGGGTTTTCACCCCTCCACTTT
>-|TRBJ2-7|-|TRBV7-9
CASSLTPRNHEQYF
TGTGCCAGCAGCTTAACCCCCAGGAACCACGAGCAGTACTTC
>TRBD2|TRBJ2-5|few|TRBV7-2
CASSLGVAGEQETQYF
TGTGCCAGCAGCTTAGGAGTAGCGGGGGAGCAAGAGACCCAGTACTTC
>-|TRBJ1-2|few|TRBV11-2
CASSLDMADGYTF
TGTGCCAGCAGCTTAGACATGGCAGATGGCTACACCTTC
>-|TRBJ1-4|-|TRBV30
CAWDRGSSNEKLFF
TGTGCCTGGGACCGGGGTTCGTCTAATGAAAAACTGTTTTTT
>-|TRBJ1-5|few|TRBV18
CASSPAPTGQPQHF
TGTGCCAGCTCACCCGCCCCGACGGGGCAGCCCCAGCATTTT
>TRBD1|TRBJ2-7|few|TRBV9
CASSETTGSEQYF
TGTGCCAGCAGCGAAACGACAGGGAGCGAGCAGTACTTC
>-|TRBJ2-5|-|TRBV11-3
CASSLTASETQYF
TGTGCCAGCAGCTTGACAGCCAGCGAGACCCAGTACTTC
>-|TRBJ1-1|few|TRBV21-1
CASSTGTGGSGSLNTEAFF
TGTGCCAGCAGCACTGGGACAGGGGGTAGTGGGTCCCTGAACACTGAAGCTTTCTTT
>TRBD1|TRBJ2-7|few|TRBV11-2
CASSSRTGEVEQYF
TGTGCCAGCAGCTCAAGGACAGGGGAGGTCGAGCAGTACTTC
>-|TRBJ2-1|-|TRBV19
CASSIVEAGSYNEQFF
TGTGCCAGTAGTATCGTTGAGGCGGGCTCCTACAATGAGCAGTTCTTC
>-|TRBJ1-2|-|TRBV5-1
CASSFLGADYGYTF
TGCGCCAGCAGCTTCCTGGGTGCGGACTATGGCTACACCTTC
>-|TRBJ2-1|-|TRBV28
CASSSVDEQFF
TGTGCCAGCAGTTCCGTTGATGAGCAGTTCTTC
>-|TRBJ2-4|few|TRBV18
CASSPPGLRENIQYF
TGTGCCAGCTCACCACCGGGACTGCGGGAAAACATTCAGTACTTC
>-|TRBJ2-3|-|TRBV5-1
CASSWGDSTDTQYF
TGCGCCAGCAGCTGGGGGGACAGCACAGATACGCAGTATTTT
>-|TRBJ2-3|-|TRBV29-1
CSVTPGGAPDTQYF
TGCAGCGTTACCCCCGGCGGGGCTCCAGATACGCAGTATTTT
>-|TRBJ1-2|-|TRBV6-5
CASSYSRGTNYGYTF
TGTGCCAGCAGTTACTCTCGGGGGACTAACTATGGCTACACCTTC
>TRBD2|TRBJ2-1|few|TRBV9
CASSVGLAGHNEQFF
TGTGCCAGCAGCGTAGGGCTAGCGGGGCACAATGAGCAGTTCTTC
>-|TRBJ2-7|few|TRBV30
CAWGPDSYEQYF
TGTGCCTGGGGCCCCGACTCCTACGAGCAGTACTTC
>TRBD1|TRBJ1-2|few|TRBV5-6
CASSLATGEDYGYTF
TGTGCCAGCAGCTTGGCCACAGGGGAGGACTATGGCTACACCTTC
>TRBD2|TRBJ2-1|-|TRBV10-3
CAISGTSGGYNEQFF
TGTGCCATCAGTGGGACTAGCGGGGGATACAATGAGCAGTTCTTC
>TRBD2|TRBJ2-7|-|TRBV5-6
CASSLPSGSLRTSYEQYF
TGTGCCAGCAGCTTGCCTAGCGGGAGTCTCCGAACCTCCTACGAGCAGTACTTC
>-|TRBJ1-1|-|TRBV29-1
CSVERSTTEAFF
TGCAGCGTTGAAAGGTCGACAACTGAAGCTTTCTTT
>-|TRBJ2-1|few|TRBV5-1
CASSSSGISYNEQFF
TGCGCCAGCAGCTCGTCGGGGATCTCCTACAATGAGCAGTTCTTC
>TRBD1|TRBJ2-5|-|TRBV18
CASSAGTEETQYF
TGTGCCAGCTCAGCCGGGACAGAAGAGACCCAGTACTTC
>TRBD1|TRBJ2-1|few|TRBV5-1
CASGTGGMNEQFF
TGCGCCAGCGGGACAGGGGGTATGAATGAGCAGTTCTTC
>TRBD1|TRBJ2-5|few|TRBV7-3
CASSPQGARETQYF
TGTGCCAGCAGCCCACAGGGGGCGCGGGAGACCCAGTACTTC
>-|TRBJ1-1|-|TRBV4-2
CASSQNREMNTEAFF
TGTGCCAGCAGCCAGAACAGGGAGATGAACACTGAAGCTTTCTTT
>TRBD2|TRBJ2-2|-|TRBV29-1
CSVERTSGNTGELFF
TGCAGCGTGGAAAGGACTAGCGGGAACACCGGGGAGCTGTTTTTT
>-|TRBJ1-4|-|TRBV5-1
CASSLGYGKLFF
TGCGCCAGCAGCTTGGGTTACGGGAAACTGTTTTTT
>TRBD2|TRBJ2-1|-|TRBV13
CASSPPGRGGWNEQFF
TGTGCCAGCAGCCCCCCCGGGCGGGGGGGTTGGAATGAGCAGTTCTTC
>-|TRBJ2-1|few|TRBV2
CASSDMPGSNRVF
TGTGCCAGCAGTGACATGCCTGGGAGCAATCGGGTCTTC
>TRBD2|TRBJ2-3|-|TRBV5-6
CASSLRGVGTDTQYF
TGTGCCAGCAGCTTGCGGGGGGTAGGCACAGATACGCAGTATTTT
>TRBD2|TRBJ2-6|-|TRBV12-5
CASGLPPGTSESGANVLTF
TGTGCTAGTGGTTTGCCTCCCGGGACTAGCGAGTCCGGGGCCAACGTCCTGACTTTC